This passage covers 14 T cell receptor beta chains from one sample sequenced in a study of T cell repertoires in cytomegalovirus infection. TCRdb analysed the reads with MiXCR anew, one entry per CDR3 protein. The sample carries roughly 230,000 distinct CDR3 sequences, 9% to 15% recorded once. Sample: PBMCs. The receptor source for this set is a human donor in good health (CMV status not recorded). Some clones in this sample may be carry-over from other donors' samples.

V gene TRBV14 combines with J gene TRBJ1-2, with 12 bases that match TRBD1. The CDR3 covers 15 residues. V shed 4 bases and J 8 bases; nucleotides not matched to a gene: 8. Germline loops: CDR1 SGHDN, CDR2 FVKESK. The CDR3 is CASSLRGQGARGYTF. For the CDR3, the DNA is TGTGCCAGCAGCCTTCGGGGACAGGGGGCGAGAGGCTACACCTTC.

This clonotype was picked up many times. J is TRBJ2-7 and V is TRBV7-2; 8 nucleotides align to TRBD1. The V segment lost 4 bases and the J segment 6 bases; nucleotides outside the gene matches: 5. This CDR3 comprises 13 residues. Germline V gene data show CDR1 as SGHTA and CDR2 as FQGNSA. CDR3 residues: CASSYSGGSEQYF. As DNA, the CDR3 is TGTGCCAGCAGCTACTCAGGGGGCAGCGAGCAGTACTTC.

In this sample, this clonotype turned up many times. Here the CDR3 reads CASSLGLPQETQYF. For the CDR3, the DNA is TGTGCCAGCAGCTTAGGACTACCCCAAGAGACCCAGTACTTC. This rearrangement joins TRBV7-2 to TRBJ2-5; tentatively, D is TRBD2 (5 bases). The CDR3 has 14 residues. Trimming removed 1 base at V and 1 base at J, with 7 bases between. In germline, CDR1 is SGHTA, CDR2 FQGNSA. The variable domain in full, with the rest retrieved from reference TRBV7-2 and TRBJ2-5, is GAGVSQSPSNKVTEKGKDVELRCDPISGHTALYWYRQSLGQGLEFLIYFQGNSAPDKSGLPSDRFSAERTGGSVSTLTIQRTQQEDSAVYLCASSLGLPQETQYFGPGTRLLVL.

There are a few counts of this clonotype. The chain joins TRBV5-1 to TRBJ1-6; a weak D match, TRBD1 (6 bases). This CDR3 region has 15 residues. Germline values: CDR1 SGHRS, CDR2 YFSETQ. Trimming left V 4 bases short and J 5 bases short, with 13 bases between. CDR3 sequence reads: CASSKDSLNNSPLHF. DNA for the CDR3: TGCGCCAGCAGCAAGGACAGCCTAAATAATTCACCCCTCCACTTT.

This clonotype was counted once. The V call is TRBV29-1, the J call TRBJ2-5; TRBD2 matches at 7 bases. V gave up 8 bases and J gave up 2 bases; unmatched junction bases: 14. Germline-derived CDR1 and CDR2 are SQVTM and ANQGSEA. This CDR3 is 15 amino acids long. The CDR3 loop reads CSTVGMGGIQETQYF. The CDR3 nucleotides are TGCAGCACCGTGGGGATGGGGGGGATTCAAGAGACCCAGTACTTC.

This clonotype has only a few counts. This chain joins TRBV3-1 and TRBJ2-7, with TRBD2 identical over 7 bases. The CDR3 consists of 14 residues. Germline CDR1 is LGHDT and CDR2 is YNNKEL (reference sequence). J gave up 3 bases and V 4 bases, and 6 bases lay outside the gene matches. CDR3 loop: CASSLKRGLYEQYF. CDR3 nucleotides: TGTGCCAGCAGCCTCAAGCGGGGACTCTACGAGCAGTACTTC.

This clonotype was seen at least ten times. This sequence joins TRBV6-2 or TRBV6-3 and TRBJ1-2, with D perhaps matching TRBD1 (5 bases). The germline V gene has CDR1 MNHEY and CDR2 SVGEGT. The CDR3 is 16 amino acids. V gave up 4 bases and J gave up 0 bases, with 15 bases separating them. CDR3 residues: CASSFALTVSNYGYTF. In DNA form, the CDR3 reads TGTGCCAGCAGTTTTGCGCTGACAGTGTCTAACTATGGCTACACCTTC.

This clonotype occurred many times. V and J are TRBV11-3 and TRBJ2-7; no reliable D call. CDR1 and CDR2 (germline): SGHNT, YENEEA. V was cut by 6 bases and J by 3 bases, with 6 bases left in between. The CDR3 is 11 residues long. The DNA of the CDR3 is TGTGCCAGCAGTCAAATCTACGAGCAGTACTTC. This sequence encodes CASSQIYEQYF.

A few counts support this clonotype. V is TRBV5-6 and J is TRBJ2-5; 9 nucleotides line up with TRBD1. The CDR3 runs 14 residues. V gave up 1 base and J gave up 6 bases; unmatched junction bases: 4. Germline values: CDR1 SGHDT, CDR2 YYEEEE. In DNA, the CDR3 is TGTGCCAGCAGCTTGCTGGGACAGGGACAGACCCAGTACTTC. It translates to CASSLLGQGQTQYF. Filled out from reference TRBV5-6 and TRBJ2-5, the complete variable domain reads DAGVTQSPTHLIKTRGQQVTLRCSPKSGHDTVSWYQQALGQGPQFIFQYYEEEERQRGNFPDRFSGHQFPNYSSELNVNALLLGDSALYLCASSLLGQGQTQYFGPGTRLLVL.

This clonotype was seen repeatedly, ten times or more. This chain uses TRBV6-5 with TRBJ1-2; D may be TRBD1 (6 bases). Trimming took off 3 bases at V and 4 bases at J, with 18 bases between the two ends. Germline CDR1 reads MNHEY; CDR2 reads SVGAGI. The CDR3 is made up of 16 amino acids. CDR3 bases: TGTGCCAGCAGTTATAAACAGGGCCTACGCTTCTATGGCTACACCTTC. Encoded protein: CASSYKQGLRFYGYTF.

Details on this clonotype: Possible read error: a much larger clone is one base away. The rearrangement links TRBV7-3 to TRBJ2-1, with D perhaps being TRBD1 or TRBD2 (5 bases each). CDR3 length equals 16 residues. The germline V gene has CDR1 SGHTA and CDR2 FQGTGA. This chain's CDR3 is CASSRAGTSSYNAQFF. In DNA, the CDR3 is TGTGCCAGCAGCCGGGCCGGGACCTCTAGCTACAATGCGCAGTTCTTC.

This clonotype was observed a single time. The rearrangement links TRBV5-1 to TRBJ2-3, with TRBD2 matching 7 bases. The junction had 9 bases not matched to a gene; V was cut back by 6 bases and J by 2 bases. CDR1 is SGHRS and CDR2 is YFSETQ in the germline V gene. The CDR3 is 15 residues long. CDR3 residues: CASNPLAALTDTQYF. The DNA for the CDR3 is TGCGCCAGCAACCCGCTAGCGGCGCTCACAGATACGCAGTATTTT.

This clonotype was recorded only once. The genes are TRBV20-1 and TRBJ2-6; D remains ambiguous. Trimming removed 1 base at V and 0 bases at J, with 10 bases between. This CDR3 spans 16 amino acids. Looked up from germline, CDR1 is DFQATT and CDR2 is SNEGSKA (reference sequence). The CDR3: CSARVSARSGANVLTF. CDR3 nucleotide sequence: TGCAGTGCTAGAGTATCGGCGCGCTCTGGGGCCAACGTCCTGACTTTC.

This clonotype has ten or more counts. The V gene is TRBV20-1, the J gene TRBJ2-4; D possibly corresponds to TRBD2 (6 bases). Looked up from germline, CDR1 is DFQATT and CDR2 is SNEGSKA (reference sequence). This CDR3 comprises 13 residues. V lost 5 bases and J 6 bases, leaving 14 bases between the germline ends. CDR3 DNA: TGCAGTGCTGCTTGGGACTCAACAAACATTCAGTACTTC. Translation: CSAAWDSTNIQYF.